This T cell receptor (beta chain) emerged from a study of high-grade serous ovarian cancer treatment subgroups. Looking at the study overall: Mean per sample: around 14,000 reads, 7,400 or so unique TCR beta rearrangements. Points from the study as a whole: Spatial context was lost because tumors were sequenced in bulk. TCR relatedness rose with neoantigen level and trended with mutation load.

The CDR3 covers 14 residues. CDR1 SGDLS and CDR2 YYNGEE come from the germline V gene. V was cut by 3 bases and J by 0 bases, with 9 bases left in between. Tumor samples were taken before definitive surgery or chemotherapy. The data were produced by immunoSEQ multiplex PCR, yet TCRdb's version contains in-frame clones alone and is incomplete. The table shows thousands of clones, with under 85% occurring only once. The count of this clone is one. Antigen: not known. Sequencing was carried out using tumor tissue. The chain is built from TRBV9 and TRBJ1-1; D is possibly TRBD1 (6 bases). The source of this sequence is a human donor with high-grade serous ovarian cancer. The DNA for the CDR3 is TGTGCCAGCAGCGCGGACAGCATGAACACTGAAGCTTTCTTT. Its translation is CASSADSMNTEAFF.